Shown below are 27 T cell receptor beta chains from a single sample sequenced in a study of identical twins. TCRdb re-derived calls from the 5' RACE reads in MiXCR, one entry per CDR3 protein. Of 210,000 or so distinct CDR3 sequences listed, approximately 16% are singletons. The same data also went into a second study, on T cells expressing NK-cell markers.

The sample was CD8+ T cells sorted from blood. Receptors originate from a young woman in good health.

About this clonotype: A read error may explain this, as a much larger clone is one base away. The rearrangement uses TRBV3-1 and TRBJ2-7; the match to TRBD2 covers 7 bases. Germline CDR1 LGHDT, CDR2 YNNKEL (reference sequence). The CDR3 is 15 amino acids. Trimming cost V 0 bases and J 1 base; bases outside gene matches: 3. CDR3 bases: TGTGCCAGCAGCCAAGATCGCGGGGGATCCTACGAGCAGTACTTC. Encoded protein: CASSQDRGGSYEQYF.

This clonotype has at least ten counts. CDR3 sequence: CASSQDWRDRETQYF. Written as DNA, the CDR3 is TGCGCCAGCAGCCAAGATTGGCGGGATCGGGAGACCCAGTACTTC. The V gene is TRBV4-3, the J gene TRBJ2-5; perhaps TRBD2 as D (6 bases). Germline CDR1 reads LGHNA; CDR2 reads YSLEER. The ends were cut back, 0 bases at V and 5 bases at J, with 13 bases in the middle. This CDR3 is built from 15 residues.

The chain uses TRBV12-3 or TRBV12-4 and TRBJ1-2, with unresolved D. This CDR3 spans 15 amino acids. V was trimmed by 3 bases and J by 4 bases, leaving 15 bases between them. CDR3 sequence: CASSFSIRDLYGYTF. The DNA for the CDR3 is TGTGCCAGCAGTTTCTCTATCCGAGATCTCTATGGCTACACCTTC.

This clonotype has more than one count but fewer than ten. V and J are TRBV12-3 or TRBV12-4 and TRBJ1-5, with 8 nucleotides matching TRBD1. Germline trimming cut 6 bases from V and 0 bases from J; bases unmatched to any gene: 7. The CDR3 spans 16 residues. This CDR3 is CASRSWTGNSNQPQHF. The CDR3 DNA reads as TGTGCCAGCAGATCTTGGACAGGGAATAGCAATCAGCCCCAGCATTTT.

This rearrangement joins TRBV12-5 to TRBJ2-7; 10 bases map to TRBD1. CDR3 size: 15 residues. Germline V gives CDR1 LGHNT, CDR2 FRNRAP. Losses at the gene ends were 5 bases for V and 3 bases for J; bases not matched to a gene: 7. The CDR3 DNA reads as TGTGCTAGTGGTACCCGGGACAGGGGCATCTACGAGCAGTACTTC. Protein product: CASGTRDRGIYEQYF.

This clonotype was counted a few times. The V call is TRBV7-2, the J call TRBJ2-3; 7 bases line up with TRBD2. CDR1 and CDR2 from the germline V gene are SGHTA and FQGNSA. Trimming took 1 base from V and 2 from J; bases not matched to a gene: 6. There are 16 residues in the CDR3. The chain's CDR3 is CASSLVGSGSTDTQYF. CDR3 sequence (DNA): TGTGCCAGCAGCTTAGTCGGTAGCGGGTCCACAGATACGCAGTATTTT.

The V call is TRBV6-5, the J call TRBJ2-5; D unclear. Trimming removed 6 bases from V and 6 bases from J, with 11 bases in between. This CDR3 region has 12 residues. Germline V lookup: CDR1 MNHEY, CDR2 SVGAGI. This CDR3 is CASRPFGQTQYF. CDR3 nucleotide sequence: TGTGCCAGCAGGCCATTCGGACAGACCCAGTACTTC.

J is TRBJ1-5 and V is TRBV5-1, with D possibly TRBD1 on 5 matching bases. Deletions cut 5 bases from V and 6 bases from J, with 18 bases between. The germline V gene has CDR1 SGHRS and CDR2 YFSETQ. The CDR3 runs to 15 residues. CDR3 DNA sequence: TGCGCCAGCAGGCCACCCGACAGAGGGAGTCAGCCCCAGCATTTT. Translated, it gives CASRPPDRGSQPQHF.

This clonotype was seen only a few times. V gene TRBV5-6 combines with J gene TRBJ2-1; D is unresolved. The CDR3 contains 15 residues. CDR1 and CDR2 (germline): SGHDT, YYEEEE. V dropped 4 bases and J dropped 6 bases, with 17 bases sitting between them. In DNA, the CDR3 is TGTGCCAGCAGCCTCCCGGAACCCTATATCAATGAGCAGTTCTTC. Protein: CASSLPEPYINEQFF.

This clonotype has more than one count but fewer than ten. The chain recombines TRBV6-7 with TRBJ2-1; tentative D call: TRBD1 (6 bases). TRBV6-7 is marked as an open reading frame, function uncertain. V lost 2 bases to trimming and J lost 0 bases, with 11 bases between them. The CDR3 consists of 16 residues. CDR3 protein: CASSYLGTTSYNEQFF. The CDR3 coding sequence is TGTGCCAGCAGTTACCTTGGGACAACCTCCTACAATGAGCAGTTCTTC.

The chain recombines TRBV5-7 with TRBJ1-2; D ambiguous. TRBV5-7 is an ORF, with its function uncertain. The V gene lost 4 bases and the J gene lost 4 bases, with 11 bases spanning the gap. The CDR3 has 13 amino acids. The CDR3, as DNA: TGTGCCAGCAGCCCCGGGATAGGCTATGGCTACACCTTC. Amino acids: CASSPGIGYGYTF.

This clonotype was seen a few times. CDR3 sequence reads: CSVEQWENEQFF. The DNA for the CDR3 is TGCAGCGTTGAACAGTGGGAGAATGAGCAGTTCTTC. The chain has TRBV29-1 and TRBJ2-1, with D perhaps matching TRBD2 (5 bases). This CDR3 has 12 amino acids. Germline CDR1 and CDR2: SQVTM and ANQGSEA. V was shortened by 2 bases and J by 7 bases, with 9 bases between the two germline ends.

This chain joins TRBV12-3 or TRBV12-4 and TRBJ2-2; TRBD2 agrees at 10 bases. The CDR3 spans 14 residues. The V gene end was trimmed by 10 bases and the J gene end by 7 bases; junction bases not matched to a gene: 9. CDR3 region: CAIPGLASGGELFF. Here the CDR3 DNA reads TGTGCCATCCCGGGACTAGCGAGCGGCGGGGAGCTGTTTTTT.

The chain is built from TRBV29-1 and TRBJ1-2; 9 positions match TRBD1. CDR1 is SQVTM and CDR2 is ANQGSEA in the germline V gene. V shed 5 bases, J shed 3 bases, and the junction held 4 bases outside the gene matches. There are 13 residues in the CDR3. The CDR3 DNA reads TGCAGCGTTTTTACAGGGGGCCACTATGGCTACACCTTC. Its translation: CSVFTGGHYGYTF.

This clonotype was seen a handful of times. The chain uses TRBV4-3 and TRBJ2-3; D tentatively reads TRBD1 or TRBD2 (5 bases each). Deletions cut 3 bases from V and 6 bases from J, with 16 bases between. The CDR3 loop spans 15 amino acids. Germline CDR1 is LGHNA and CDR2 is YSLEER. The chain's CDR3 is CASSHGVGDGDTQYF. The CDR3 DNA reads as TGCGCCAGCAGCCACGGGGTTGGGGACGGGGATACGCAGTATTTT.

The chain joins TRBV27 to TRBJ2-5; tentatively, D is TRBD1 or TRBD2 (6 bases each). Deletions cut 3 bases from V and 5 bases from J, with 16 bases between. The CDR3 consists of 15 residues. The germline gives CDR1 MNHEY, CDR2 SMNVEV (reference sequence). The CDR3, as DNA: TGTGCCAGCAGTTTCTCCCCCGGGGGCCGCGAGACCCAGTACTTC. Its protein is CASSFSPGGRETQYF.

CDR3 DNA sequence: TGCGCCAGCAGTTGGCCCGGGGGCACAGATACGCAGTATTTT. Amino acids: CASSWPGGTDTQYF. V and J are TRBV5-1 and TRBJ2-3, with D possibly being TRBD2 (5 bases). The CDR3 totals 14 residues. Germline CDR1 and CDR2: SGHRS and YFSETQ. With 5 bases removed from V and 1 base from J, the gap between germline ends came to 11 bases.

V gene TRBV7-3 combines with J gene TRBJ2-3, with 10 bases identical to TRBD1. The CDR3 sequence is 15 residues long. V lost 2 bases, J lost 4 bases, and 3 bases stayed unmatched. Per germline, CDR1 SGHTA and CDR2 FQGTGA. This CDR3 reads CASSLAGQGSDTQYF. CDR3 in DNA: TGTGCCAGCAGCTTAGCGGGACAGGGGTCAGATACGCAGTATTTT.

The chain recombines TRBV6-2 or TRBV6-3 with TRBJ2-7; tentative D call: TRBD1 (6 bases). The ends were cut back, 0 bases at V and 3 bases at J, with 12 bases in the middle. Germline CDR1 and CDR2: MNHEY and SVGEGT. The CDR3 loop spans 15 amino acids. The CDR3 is CASSYSDSSFYEQYF. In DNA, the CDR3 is TGTGCCAGCAGTTACTCGGACAGTAGTTTCTACGAGCAGTACTTC.

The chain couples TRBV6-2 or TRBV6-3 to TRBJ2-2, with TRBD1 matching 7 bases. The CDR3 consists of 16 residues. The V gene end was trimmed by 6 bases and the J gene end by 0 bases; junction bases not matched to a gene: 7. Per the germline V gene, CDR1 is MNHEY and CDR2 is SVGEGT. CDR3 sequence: CASSQDRSSNTGELFF. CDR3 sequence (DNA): TGTGCCAGCAGCCAGGACAGGTCCTCGAACACCGGGGAGCTGTTTTTT.

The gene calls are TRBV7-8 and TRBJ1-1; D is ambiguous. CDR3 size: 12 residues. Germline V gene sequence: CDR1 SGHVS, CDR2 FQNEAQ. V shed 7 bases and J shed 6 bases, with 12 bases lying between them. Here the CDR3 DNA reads TGTGCCAGCACCAACCGGCCTGCTGAAGCTTTCTTT. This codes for CASTNRPAEAFF.

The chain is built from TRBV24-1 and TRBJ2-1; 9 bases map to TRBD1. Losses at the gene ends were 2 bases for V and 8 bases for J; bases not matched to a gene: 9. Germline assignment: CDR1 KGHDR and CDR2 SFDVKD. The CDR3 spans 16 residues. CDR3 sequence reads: CATSDSGTGIRDEQFF. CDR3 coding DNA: TGTGCCACCAGTGATTCCGGGACAGGGATTAGGGATGAGCAGTTCTTC.

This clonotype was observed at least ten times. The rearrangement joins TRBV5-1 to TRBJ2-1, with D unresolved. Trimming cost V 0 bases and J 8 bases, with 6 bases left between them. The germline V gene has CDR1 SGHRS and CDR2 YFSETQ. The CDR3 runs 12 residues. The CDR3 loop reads CASSLGGYEQFF. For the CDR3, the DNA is TGCGCCAGCAGCTTGGGAGGTTATGAGCAGTTCTTC.

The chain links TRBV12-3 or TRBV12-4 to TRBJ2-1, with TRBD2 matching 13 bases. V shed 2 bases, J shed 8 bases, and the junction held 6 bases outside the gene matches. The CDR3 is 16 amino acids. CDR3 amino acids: CASSLTGLAGAHEQFF. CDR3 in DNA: TGTGCCAGCAGTTTAACCGGACTAGCGGGAGCCCATGAGCAGTTCTTC.

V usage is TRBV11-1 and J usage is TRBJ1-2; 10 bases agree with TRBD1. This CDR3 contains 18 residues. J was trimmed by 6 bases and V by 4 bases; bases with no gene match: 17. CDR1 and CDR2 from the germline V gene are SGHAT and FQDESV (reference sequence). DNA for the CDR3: TGTGCCAGCAGCTCCTACTACCGGGACAGGGGTAAAGGGGATGGCTACACCTTC. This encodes CASSSYYRDRGKGDGYTF.

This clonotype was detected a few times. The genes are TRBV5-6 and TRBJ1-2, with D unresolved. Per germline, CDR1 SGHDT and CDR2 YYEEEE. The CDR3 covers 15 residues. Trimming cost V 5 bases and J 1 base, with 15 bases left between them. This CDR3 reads CASSYQRRFNYGYTF. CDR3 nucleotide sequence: TGTGCCAGCAGTTACCAGAGGCGGTTTAACTATGGCTACACCTTC.

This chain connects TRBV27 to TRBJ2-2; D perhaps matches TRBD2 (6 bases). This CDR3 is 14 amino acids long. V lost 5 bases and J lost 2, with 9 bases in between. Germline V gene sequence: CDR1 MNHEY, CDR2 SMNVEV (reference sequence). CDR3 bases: TGTGCCAGCAGTGCGGGACTCAACACCGGGGAGCTGTTTTTT. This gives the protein CASSAGLNTGELFF.